Following are 8 T cell receptor beta chains from one sample sequenced in a study of vaccination and CD4 T cells after COVID-19. Antigen specificity for these receptors is unknown. At the Johns Hopkins FTIC core, DNA taken from cultured CD4+ T cells was sequenced by way of the Oncomine TCR Beta short-read assay. TCRdb re-derived calls from the PCR reads in MiXCR, one entry per CDR3 protein. The table shows 10,000 to 15,000 distinct CDR3 sequences, with around 50% occurring only once. This sample's treatment: approximately nine-day PBMC culture with coronavirus spike peptide pools or control peptides (ViraFEST assay). Specimen: CD4+ T cells from blood, cultured in vitro. All receptors derive from a human donor who had recovered from COVID-19.

For this clonotype: A read error may explain this, as a much larger clone is one base away. The V gene is TRBV20-1, the J gene TRBJ2-5; no firm D call. Looked up from germline, CDR1 is DFQATT and CDR2 is SNEGSKA (reference sequence). V dropped 2 bases and J dropped 3 bases, with 1 base sitting between them. The CDR3 covers 10 residues. CDR3 sequence reads: CSARKETQYF. CDR3 nucleotide sequence: TGCAGTGCTAGAAAAGAGACCCAGTACTTC.

The chain employs TRBV2 and TRBJ2-3, with 14 bases lining up with TRBD2. Germline assignment: CDR1 SNHLY and CDR2 FYNNEI. J was trimmed by 4 bases and V by 11 bases; bases with no gene match: 8. The CDR3 runs to 15 residues. This chain's CDR3 is CAARTSGRIPDTQYF. The CDR3 DNA reads TGTGCCGCCAGGACTAGCGGGAGGATCCCAGATACGCAGTATTTT.

The rearrangement links TRBV6-1 to TRBJ2-3; TRBD1 matches 9 bases. Trimming cost V 6 bases and J 5 bases; bases outside gene matches: 15. The CDR3 sequence is 17 residues long. Per the germline V gene, CDR1 is MNHNS and CDR2 is SASEGT. As DNA, the CDR3 is TGTGCCAGCAGCAGTGGGACAGGGCCACGGGAAGGAGATACGCAGTATTTT. It encodes CASSSGTGPREGDTQYF.

This clonotype has more than one count but fewer than ten. The chain carries TRBV2 and TRBJ1-4; D not resolved. V lost 1 base and J lost 4, with 10 bases in between. Germline V gene data show CDR1 as SNHLY and CDR2 as FYNNEI. The CDR3 is made up of 15 amino acids. The CDR3, as DNA: TGTGCCAGCAGTGAAGAGAAGGGCCATAATGAAAAACTGTTTTTT. Translation: CASSEEKGHNEKLFF.

This clonotype has more than one count but fewer than ten. The V call is TRBV30, the J call TRBJ2-7; D possibly corresponds to TRBD2 (6 bases). Between the trimmed V and J ends, which lost 3 bases and 5 bases, there was a span of 14 bases. Germline-derived CDR1 and CDR2 are GTSNPN and SVGIG (reference sequence). This CDR3 is built from 13 residues. The CDR3 region has the DNA TGTGCCTGGAGGGGGACGGGGGATGACGAGCAGTACTTC. Its translation is CAWRGTGDDEQYF.

Only a few counts were recorded for this clonotype. The rearrangement links TRBV30 to TRBJ1-6, with no clear D. CDR3 length: 13 residues. Trimming pared 1 base from V and 7 bases from J, leaving 8 bases between. Germline CDR1 GTSNPN, CDR2 SVGIG (reference sequence). CDR3 bases: TGTGCCTGGAGTGCCTCAGGAAATTCACCCCTCCACTTT. As protein: CAWSASGNSPLHF.

This sequence joins TRBV7-6 and TRBJ1-6, with a tentative D call TRBD1 (5 bases). V lost 0 bases to trimming and J lost 8 bases, with 14 bases between them. Per germline, CDR1 SGHVS and CDR2 FNYEAQ. CDR3 length: 16 residues. The CDR3 bases are TGTGCCAGCAGCTTAGCGAGGCGGGGCGGGTATTCACCCCTCCACTTT. Translated: CASSLARRGGYSPLHF.

The chain couples TRBV29-1 to TRBJ1-1; TRBD1 might be the D (6 bases). This CDR3 is 12 amino acids long. Looked up from germline, CDR1 is SQVTM and CDR2 is ANQGSEA. The V and J ends lost 0 bases and 4 bases respectively, with 6 bases between them. The CDR3 loop reads CSVEEGATEAFF. The CDR3, as DNA: TGCAGCGTTGAAGAGGGGGCCACTGAAGCTTTCTTT. Complete variable domain (other parts from reference TRBV29-1 and TRBJ1-1): SAVISQKPSRDICQRGTSLTIQCQVDSQVTMMFWYRQQPGQSLTLIATANQGSEATYESGFVIDKFPISRPNLTFSTLTVSNMSPEDSSIYLCSVEEGATEAFFGQGTRLTVV.